In its sample, the clone carrying this T cell receptor beta chain was seen a few times. The antigen remains undetermined. The data were taken from a study of identifying expanded T cells in peripheral blood. Study results and caveats: Differentially abundant clones: roughly 1.2 between replicates, 16.4 at approximately two weeks, less than 20 at four. Clone count variance between roughly 2-week samples rose with total template count.

Collection occurred without any documented infections or immune events in donors. Method: immunoSEQ multiplex PCR; TCRdb's copy keeps in-frame clones and lacks some. The sample consists of around 60,000 clones, approximately 82% of them appearing once. The CDR3 consists of 14 residues. The V and J ends lost 5 bases and 7 bases respectively, with 14 bases between them. Per germline, CDR1 SGHTA and CDR2 FQGNSA. This TCR was recovered from a person aged 18 to 70 in good health. Sequencing used blood. This chain connects TRBV7-2 to TRBJ2-2, with D possibly being TRBD1 or TRBD2 (6 bases each). The CDR3 here is CASSRVGGGGELFF. CDR3 coding DNA: TGTGCCAGCAGCCGGGTAGGGGGAGGCGGGGAGCTGTTTTTT.